This is a list of T cell receptor beta chains from one sample in a study of blood T cell repertoires in COVID-19. The method was immunoSEQ multiplex PCR; TCRdb's version includes in-frame clones alone and lacks a portion of them. Of 300,000 to 400,000 clones in the sample, roughly 89% were seen once. Sequenced input: peripheral blood. These TCRs come from a man aged 25 to 40 with COVID-19, enrolled during active disease. Each CDR3 is given with its conserved first and last residue. A D gene is named only where the DNA matches it firmly. Size values are once, few and many counts, or a class for expanded clones, and some rows have none.

d_gene: NA
abundance: once
v_gene: TRBV12-5
j_gene: TRBJ1-3
CDR3aa: CASGPGVISGNTIYF
CDR3nt: TGTGCTAGTGGCCCCGGAGTCATCTCTGGAAACACCATATATTTT

d_gene: TRBD1
abundance: NA
v_gene: TRBV5-5
j_gene: TRBJ2-7
CDR3aa: CASSFGQGASYEQYF
CDR3nt: TGTGCCAGCAGCTTCGGACAGGGGGCGTCCTACGAGCAGTACTTC

d_gene: NA
abundance: NA
v_gene: TRBV28
j_gene: TRBJ1-3
CDR3aa: CASSLNGDSGNTIYF
CDR3nt: TGTGCCAGCAGTTTAAATGGAGACTCTGGAAACACCATATATTTT

d_gene: TRBD1
abundance: NA
v_gene: TRBV6-5
j_gene: TRBJ1-2
CDR3aa: CASSPDRGSYGYTF
CDR3nt: TGTGCCAGCAGTCCCGACAGGGGATCGTACGGCTACACCTTC

d_gene: NA
abundance: NA
v_gene: TRBV28
j_gene: TRBJ2-3
CDR3aa: CASSLPGADIPSTDTQYF
CDR3nt: TGTGCCAGCAGTTTACCGGGAGCCGACATACCTAGCACAGATACGCAGTATTTT

d_gene: NA
abundance: NA
v_gene: TRBV29-1
j_gene: TRBJ2-3
CDR3aa: CSVGVQGAGSDTQYF
CDR3nt: TGCAGCGTTGGGGTACAGGGTGCAGGATCAGATACGCAGTATTTT

d_gene: TRBD2
abundance: NA
v_gene: TRBV27
j_gene: TRBJ2-1
CDR3aa: CASSSTSGRANEQFF
CDR3nt: TGTGCCAGCAGTTCGACTAGCGGGAGGGCGAATGAGCAGTTCTTC

d_gene: TRBD2
abundance: NA
v_gene: TRBV6-1
j_gene: TRBJ2-1
CDR3aa: CASSELAGGYNEQFF
CDR3nt: TGTGCCAGCAGTGAACTAGCGGGGGGGTACAATGAGCAGTTCTTC

d_gene: TRBD2
abundance: few
v_gene: TRBV19
j_gene: TRBJ2-7
CDR3aa: CASSIGRRLANEQYF
CDR3nt: TGTGCCAGTAGTATAGGAAGGAGACTAGCCAACGAGCAGTACTTC

d_gene: NA
abundance: NA
v_gene: TRBV25-1
j_gene: TRBJ1-2
CDR3aa: CASSDHGLYGYTF
CDR3nt: TGTGCCAGCAGTGATCACGGACTCTATGGCTACACCTTC

d_gene: TRBD2
abundance: NA
v_gene: TRBV5-1
j_gene: TRBJ2-5
CDR3aa: CASSPRRGGAETQYF
CDR3nt: TGCGCCAGCAGCCCCCGGCGCGGGGGGGCAGAGACCCAGTACTTC

d_gene: TRBD2
abundance: NA
v_gene: TRBV18
j_gene: TRBJ2-7
CDR3aa: CASSLRTSGNEQYF
CDR3nt: TGTGCCAGCTCACTCAGGACTAGCGGGAACGAGCAGTACTTC

d_gene: TRBD1
abundance: once
v_gene: TRBV5-6
j_gene: TRBJ2-3
CDR3aa: CASSLGTGGNTDTQYF
CDR3nt: TGTGCCAGCAGCCTTGGGACAGGGGGTAATACAGATACGCAGTATTTT

d_gene: NA
abundance: NA
v_gene: TRBV7-9
j_gene: TRBJ1-6
CDR3aa: CASSFDRNSPLHF
CDR3nt: TGTGCCAGCAGCTTCGACAGAAATTCACCCCTCCACTTT

d_gene: NA
abundance: once
v_gene: TRBV7-3
j_gene: TRBJ2-7
CDR3aa: CASSSHRAELYEQYF
CDR3nt: TGTGCCAGCAGCTCCCACAGGGCTGAGCTGTACGAGCAGTACTTC

d_gene: NA
abundance: NA
v_gene: TRBV6-1
j_gene: TRBJ1-2
CDR3aa: CASSEIGRADYGYTF
CDR3nt: TGTGCCAGCAGTGAAATCGGGAGGGCAGACTATGGCTACACCTTC

d_gene: TRBD1
abundance: NA
v_gene: TRBV5-1
j_gene: TRBJ2-3
CDR3aa: CASSPSGQSTDTQYF
CDR3nt: TGCGCCAGCAGCCCCTCGGGACAGTCCACAGATACGCAGTATTTT

d_gene: NA
abundance: NA
v_gene: TRBV18
j_gene: TRBJ2-1
CDR3aa: CASSPRQGVYNEQFF
CDR3nt: TGTGCCAGCTCACCACGGCAGGGTGTCTACAATGAGCAGTTCTTC

d_gene: NA
abundance: NA
v_gene: TRBV3-1/TRBV3-2
j_gene: TRBJ1-5
CDR3aa: CASSQDAVNQPQHF
CDR3nt: TGTGCCAGCAGCCAAGATGCAGTTAATCAGCCCCAGCATTTT

d_gene: NA
abundance: NA
v_gene: TRBV10-3
j_gene: TRBJ1-4
CDR3aa: CAITQGLNEKLFF
CDR3nt: TGTGCCATCACACAGGGTCTTAATGAAAAACTGTTTTTT

d_gene: TRBD2
abundance: NA
v_gene: TRBV11-2
j_gene: TRBJ2-5
CDR3aa: CASSLEPSGSRTGTQYF
CDR3nt: TGTGCCAGCAGCTTAGAGCCTAGCGGGAGCCGCACAGGGACCCAGTACTTC

d_gene: TRBD2
abundance: NA
v_gene: TRBV27
j_gene: TRBJ2-7
CDR3aa: CASSLATSGRSEQYF
CDR3nt: TGTGCCAGCAGTTTAGCCACTAGCGGGAGATCCGAGCAGTACTTC

d_gene: TRBD2
abundance: NA
v_gene: TRBV5-8
j_gene: TRBJ2-5
CDR3aa: CASSSGLTHLQVTQYF
CDR3nt: TGTGCCAGCAGCTCGGGACTAACCCACCTCCAGGTGACCCAGTACTTC

d_gene: TRBD1
abundance: NA
v_gene: TRBV6-2/TRBV6-3
j_gene: TRBJ2-6
CDR3aa: CASSTPGQGSWGANVLTF
CDR3nt: TGTGCCAGCAGTACCCCGGGACAGGGGTCGTGGGGGGCCAACGTCCTGACTTTC